This section outlines one T cell receptor beta chain sequence together with its context. Allocation to cohorts depended on clinical history reported by the participants. Recovery meant two consecutive negative NP/OP PCR tests, professional clearance, or resolved symptoms. Authors' methods: Amplification of reference gene primers provided the estimated nucleated cell counts. Sequenced by immunoSEQ multiplex PCR; TCRdb stores in-frame clones only, minus some. V and J calls and clone size are as listed in that table; D and trimming were resolved from the DNA. This sample has over 150,000 clones, with roughly four fifths found just once. This sample stems from a study of blood T cell repertoires in COVID-19. Looking at the study overall: From T cells, B-cell-depleted T cells, or PBMCs came the material, which was cDNA or gDNA.

After removal of 3 bases from V and 5 bases from J, the junction contained 8 bases not matched to a gene. This CDR3 comprises 15 residues. Germline CDR1 SGHTS, CDR2 YDEGEE. Sequencing input: PBMCs or T cells enriched from blood (not recorded which). The receptor's source is a man between 40 and 49 years old who had recovered from COVID-19. The chain is built from TRBV5-8 and TRBJ2-7; 10 bases agree with TRBD2. The CDR3 loop is CASSSPGLASHEQYF. CDR3 bases: TGTGCCAGCAGCTCCCCGGGACTAGCGTCCCACGAGCAGTACTTC.